These 22 T cell receptor beta chains came from one sample sequenced in a study of blood T cell repertoires in COVID-19. Libraries were prepared by immunoSEQ multiplex PCR; TCRdb keeps only in-frame clonotypes and omits some of them. The sample holds tens of thousands of clones, more than 85% seen once. The sequenced sample was peripheral blood. These receptors were taken from a human donor in a cohort sampled during active COVID-19.

The chain is built from TRBV19 and TRBJ2-7; 15 nucleotides match TRBD2. The V segment lost 4 bases and the J segment 2 bases; nucleotides outside the gene matches: 6. This CDR3 contains 17 residues. Germline lookup yields CDR1 LNHDA and CDR2 SQIVND (reference sequence). CDR3 amino acids: CASSSTGLAGGAYEQYF. CDR3 in DNA: TGTGCCAGTAGTAGCACGGGACTAGCGGGAGGCGCCTACGAGCAGTACTTC.

J is TRBJ2-1 and V is TRBV6-2 or TRBV6-3; 13 bases match TRBD2. The trim removed 5 bases at V and 3 bases at J, leaving 19 bases unmatched. Germline assignment: CDR1 MNHEY and CDR2 SVGEGT. The CDR3 covers 21 residues. As DNA, the CDR3 is TGTGCCAGCAGTACCCTAACCGAACTTTGGACTAGCGGGAGCAACTACAATGAGCAGTTCTTC. This gives the protein CASSTLTELWTSGSNYNEQFF.

The chain has TRBV28 and TRBJ1-5; the match to TRBD1 covers 7 bases. The V gene's germline CDR1 is MDHEN and CDR2 SYDVKM. V shed 8 bases, J shed 5 bases, and the junction held 6 bases outside the gene matches. CDR3 size: 13 residues. CDR3: CASGQGDYQPQHF. In DNA form, the CDR3 reads TGTGCCAGCGGTCAGGGGGACTATCAGCCCCAGCATTTT.

CDR3 bases: TGTGCCAGCAGAAGCTTTAGCGCAAACGAGCAGTACTTC. Translating it yields CASRSFSANEQYF. V gene TRBV6-5 combines with J gene TRBJ2-7; D may be TRBD2 (5 bases). CDR1 is MNHEY and CDR2 is SVGAGI in the germline V gene. The CDR3 is made up of 13 amino acids. V shed 6 bases and J shed 5 bases, with 14 bases lying between them.

This chain uses TRBV6-4 with TRBJ2-1, with D possibly being TRBD2 (6 bases). The CDR3 runs to 15 residues. Trimming removed 5 bases from V and 6 bases from J, with 17 bases in between. CDR1 and CDR2 from the germline V gene are MRHNA and SNTAGT. CDR3 sequence: CASSPLGGSGNEQFF. CDR3 coding DNA: TGTGCCAGCAGTCCACTTGGGGGGAGTGGCAATGAGCAGTTCTTC.

This clone rates as medium-sized (0.01 to 0.1%). The CDR3 DNA follows: TGTGCCTGGAGTGTAGTCCTAGCGGGAGCAGGTGAGCAGTTCTTC. Translation gives CAWSVVLAGAGEQFF. This chain connects TRBV30 to TRBJ2-1; 10 bases line up with TRBD2. This CDR3 contains 15 residues. The V segment lost 0 bases and the J segment 9 bases; nucleotides outside the gene matches: 8. CDR1 is GTSNPN, CDR2 SVGIG, per germline (reference sequence).

V gene TRBV2 combines with J gene TRBJ2-3; 8 nucleotides line up with TRBD2. Germline V gives CDR1 SNHLY, CDR2 FYNNEI. Unmatched junction bases numbered 18, after V lost 6 bases and J lost 1 base. The CDR3 totals 19 residues. CDR3 region: CASRPGLGGRGGGTDTQYF. CDR3 nucleotides: TGTGCCAGCAGACCGGGACTAGGGGGACGGGGGGGTGGCACAGATACGCAGTATTTT. Full variable domain (remainder filled in from reference TRBV2 and TRBJ2-3): EPEVTQTPSHQVTQMGQEVILRCVPISNHLYFYWYRQILGQKVEFLVSFYNNEISEKSEIFDDQFSVERPDGSNFTLKIRSTKLEDSAMYFCASRPGLGGRGGGTDTQYFGPGTRLTVL.

The count of this clone is one. The chain couples TRBV27 to TRBJ2-1, with D perhaps matching TRBD1 (5 bases). The V and J ends lost 6 bases and 0 bases respectively, with 15 bases between them. Germline-derived CDR1 and CDR2 are MNHEY and SMNVEV (reference sequence). The CDR3 totals 16 residues. The CDR3 DNA reads as TGTGCCAGCAGAATTAGGGGCCCCCCCTCCTACAATGAGCAGTTCTTC. It translates to CASRIRGPPSYNEQFF.

In its sample, this clone was seen once. The chain employs TRBV25-1 and TRBJ1-2; D may be TRBD1 (6 bases). Trimming took 5 bases from V and 4 from J, leaving 17 bases between them. The CDR3 runs 15 residues. The V gene's germline CDR1 is MGHDK and CDR2 SYGVNS. The CDR3 loop reads CASSTPGHLPYGYTF. CDR3 nucleotides: TGTGCCAGCAGTACACCGGGACACCTCCCCTATGGCTACACCTTC.

This chain connects TRBV7-2 to TRBJ2-1; TRBD1 matches 11 bases. Germline CDR1 and CDR2: SGHTA and FQGNSA. The CDR3 extends over 17 amino acids. Losses at the gene ends were 3 bases for V and 7 bases for J; bases not matched to a gene: 11. CDR3 in DNA: TGTGCCAGCAGCTTCTTGGGGACAGGGGGATTTTGGAATGAGCAGTTCTTC. It is translated as CASSFLGTGGFWNEQFF.

The CDR3 bases are TGTGCCAGCAGCTGGGGGCCAGGGGGCACTGAAGCTTTCTTT. It encodes CASSWGPGGTEAFF. The rearrangement joins TRBV5-4 to TRBJ1-1; TRBD1 matches at 7 bases. J gave up 4 bases and V 3 bases, and 6 bases lay outside the gene matches. This CDR3 region has 14 residues. Germline-derived CDR1 and CDR2 are SGHNT and YYREEE (reference sequence). Full variable domain (outside the CDR3, taken from reference TRBV5-4 and TRBJ1-1): ETGVTQSPTHLIKTRGQQVTLRCSSQSGHNTVSWYQQALGQGPQFIFQYYREEENGRGNFPPRFSGLQFPNYSSELNVNALELDDSALYLCASSWGPGGTEAFFGQGTRLTVV.

The rearrangement joins TRBV5-1 to TRBJ1-1; 11 bases agree with TRBD1. The V and J ends lost 4 bases and 0 bases, in that order; junction bases with no gene match: 11. The germline V gene has CDR1 SGHRS and CDR2 YFSETQ. This CDR3 is 18 amino acids long. Here the CDR3 DNA reads TGCGCCAGCAGCCCAGGACAGGGGGCTTCTTCGATGAACACTGAAGCTTTCTTT. This gives the protein CASSPGQGASSMNTEAFF.

The V gene is TRBV7-8, the J gene TRBJ1-1; D is uncertain. CDR1 and CDR2 (germline): SGHVS, FQNEAQ. The CDR3 runs 18 residues. V was clipped by 6 bases and J by 4 bases, with 27 bases between them. The DNA of the CDR3 is TGTGCCAGCAGGCCGAGTCGGGTTAGCGGGTTGATTCGCACTGAAGCTTTCTTT. Amino acids: CASRPSRVSGLIRTEAFF.

The rearrangement links TRBV5-1 to TRBJ2-3; D remains ambiguous. The V gene's germline CDR1 is SGHRS and CDR2 YFSETQ. The V end was cut by 0 bases, the J end by 1 base, with 9 bases between. There are 15 residues in the CDR3. As DNA, the CDR3 is TGCGCCAGCAGCTTGGCTCAGGCCGGCACAGATACGCAGTATTTT. This translates into CASSLAQAGTDTQYF.

The genes are TRBV7-9 and TRBJ1-4; D might be TRBD1 (5 bases). Germline V gives CDR1 SEHNR, CDR2 FQNEAQ (reference sequence). V lost 2 bases and J lost 3, with 10 bases in between. The CDR3 has 15 residues. The CDR3 protein is CASSLRAGSNEKLFF. The CDR3 coding sequence is TGTGCCAGCAGCTTACGCGCAGGGTCTAATGAAAAACTGTTTTTT.

V and J are TRBV10-3 and TRBJ2-7, with 11 bases identical to TRBD1. The trim removed 6 bases at V and 4 bases at J, leaving 2 bases unmatched. Germline V gene data show CDR1 as ENHRY and CDR2 as SYGVKD. CDR3 length: 13 amino acids. Written as DNA, the CDR3 is TGTGCCATCAGCCGGGACAGGGGGTACGAGCAGTACTTC. Encoded protein: CAISRDRGYEQYF.

This chain uses TRBV7-9 with TRBJ2-3; 9 bases align to TRBD2. CDR3 size: 16 residues. The V segment lost 5 bases and the J segment 0 bases; nucleotides outside the gene matches: 6. Looked up from germline, CDR1 is SEHNR and CDR2 is FQNEAQ (reference sequence). The DNA for the CDR3 is TGTGCCAGCAGCACCCGACTAGCGGAAAGCACAGATACGCAGTATTTT. Translation: CASSTRLAESTDTQYF. Full variable domain (rest looked up from reference TRBV7-9 and TRBJ2-3): DTGVSQNPRHKITKRGQNVTFRCDPISEHNRLYWYRQTLGQGPEFLTYFQNEAQLEKSRLLSDRFSAERPKGSFSTLEIQRTEQGDSAMYLCASSTRLAESTDTQYFGPGTRLTVL.

This clone was detected only a few times. V usage is TRBV4-1 and J usage is TRBJ1-4; TRBD1 might be the D (6 bases). The germline V gene has CDR1 MGHRA and CDR2 YSYEKL. The ends were cut back, 6 bases at V and 0 bases at J, with 11 bases in the middle. The CDR3 runs 15 residues. CDR3 coding DNA: TGCGCCAGCAGATTCACAGGGCCAACTAATGAAAAACTGTTTTTT. Amino acid sequence: CASRFTGPTNEKLFF.

The V and J genes are TRBV5-1 and TRBJ1-1; the D gene is possibly TRBD1 (6 bases). V lost 0 bases and J lost 1, with 13 bases in between. Germline CDR1 reads SGHRS; CDR2 reads YFSETQ. CDR3 length: 16 amino acids. CDR3 bases: TGCGCCAGCAGCTTGGGCCTAGGACAGCAGAACACTGAAGCTTTCTTT. Residues: CASSLGLGQQNTEAFF. The full variable domain, completed using reference TRBV5-1 and TRBJ1-1, is KAGVTQTPRYLIKTRGQQVTLSCSPISGHRSVSWYQQTPGQGLQFLFEYFSETQRNKGNFPGRFSGRQFSNSRSEMNVSTLELGDSALYLCASSLGLGQQNTEAFFGQGTRLTVV.

This chain uses TRBV5-6 with TRBJ2-1; D possibly corresponds to TRBD2 (5 bases). The CDR3 consists of 12 residues. CDR1 and CDR2 (germline): SGHDT, YYEEEE. Trimming pared 3 bases from V and 7 bases from J, leaving 8 bases between. The CDR3 bases are TGTGCCAGCAGCTGGACTTCAAATGAGCAGTTCTTC. Translating it yields CASSWTSNEQFF.

This chain links TRBV3-1 (or the pseudogene TRBV3-2) with TRBJ2-5; 13 bases map to TRBD2. This CDR3 contains 15 residues. From germline, CDR1 is LGHDT and CDR2 YNNKEL (reference sequence). V lost 6 bases, J lost 4 bases, and 5 bases stayed unmatched. This CDR3 reads CASRGTSGVGETQYF. CDR3 DNA sequence: TGTGCCAGCAGGGGGACTAGCGGGGTGGGAGAGACCCAGTACTTC.

The J gene is TRBJ2-1, the V gene TRBV5-6; TRBD2 agrees at 14 bases. Trimming at V came to 0 bases and at J to 9 bases, leaving 5 bases not matched to a gene. The CDR3 runs 16 residues. CDR1 and CDR2 from the germline V gene are SGHDT and YYEEEE. CDR3 in amino acids: CASSLGLAGGRREQFF. CDR3 DNA sequence: TGTGCCAGCAGCTTGGGACTAGCGGGAGGGCGGCGTGAGCAGTTCTTC.